The following is a TCR beta chain sequence with its context. As yet, its antigen is unknown. This sample was included in a study of T-cell reconstitution after alpha-beta-depleted transplantation in children. Findings and caveats of the study: About two months after transplant, alpha-beta T cells reportedly came from several hundred expanded graft clones.

Unique molecular identifiers were incorporated during preparation of the TCRbeta library. TCRdb re-called the PCR reads with MiXCR, one entry per CDR3 protein. The data show hundreds of thousands of distinct CDR3 sequences, roughly 14% seen once. Germline-derived CDR1 and CDR2 are MNHNY and SVGAGI (reference sequence). Trimming removed 1 base at V and 10 bases at J, with 8 bases between. The CDR3 covers 12 residues. This TCR derives from a girl between 2 and 10 years old with congenital amegakaryocytic thrombocytopenia, due to receive a stem cell transplant. The sample was PBMCs, taken before TCRalphabeta/CD19-depleted stem cell transplant. This chain links TRBV6-6 with TRBJ2-1; possible D gene TRBD2, 5 bases. CDR3 in amino acids: CASSYWTVEQFF. In DNA form, the CDR3 reads TGTGCCAGCAGTTACTGGACTGTAGAGCAGTTCTTC.